These 9 T cell receptor beta chains share one sample of origin, sequenced in a study of blood T cell repertoires in COVID-19. Clones were read by immunoSEQ multiplex PCR, and TCRdb kept only the in-frame ones, dropping some. The sample yields 300,000 or so clones, 70% to 90% seen once. Sequenced input: PBMCs or T cells enriched from blood (not recorded which). Receptors originate from a woman in her twenties or thirties who had recovered from COVID-19.

This chain joins TRBV7-9 and TRBJ1-5; 9 nucleotides align to TRBD1. The length of the CDR3 is 15 residues. From germline, CDR1 is SEHNR and CDR2 FQNEAQ (reference sequence). V trimming: 5 bases; J trimming: 4 bases; junction bases outside the gene matches: 6. Written as DNA, the CDR3 is TGTGCCAGCAGCACAACAGGGGGCGGGAATCAGCCCCAGCATTTT. Its translation: CASSTTGGGNQPQHF. The whole variable domain, remainder taken from reference TRBV7-9 and TRBJ1-5, is DTGVSQNPRHKITKRGQNVTFRCDPISEHNRLYWYRQTLGQGPEFLTYFQNEAQLEKSRLLSDRFSAERPKGSFSTLEIQRTEQGDSAMYLCASSTTGGGNQPQHFGDGTRLSIL.

The chain joins TRBV27 to TRBJ1-2; 7 positions agree with TRBD1. The length of the CDR3 is 15 residues. The germline gives CDR1 MNHEY, CDR2 SMNVEV (reference sequence). Trimming cost V 6 bases and J 4 bases; bases outside gene matches: 11. The CDR3 sequence: CASSRDNRGSYGYTF. In nucleotides, the CDR3 is TGTGCCAGCAGCCGAGACAACAGGGGTTCCTATGGCTACACCTTC.

The V gene is TRBV15, the J gene TRBJ1-1, with D unclear. There are 13 residues in the CDR3. V was cut by 8 bases and J by 8 bases, with 18 bases left in between. Germline CDR1 is LNHNV and CDR2 is YYDKDF (reference sequence). The CDR3 coding sequence is TGTGCCACCGGGCTAGAGGGTCGCTGGGAAGCTTTCTTT. Translation: CATGLEGRWEAFF.

This chain links TRBV7-9 with TRBJ1-2, with 9 positions matching TRBD1. The V and J ends lost 1 base and 3 bases, in that order; junction bases with no gene match: 6. The germline V gene encodes CDR1 SEHNR and CDR2 FQNEAQ (reference sequence). The CDR3 length is 16 residues. CDR3 region: CASSLVPGQGYYGYTF. CDR3 in DNA: TGTGCCAGCAGCTTAGTCCCGGGACAGGGATACTATGGCTACACCTTC.

DNA of the CDR3: TGCAGCGTTGATGTGGACAGGCAATACTATGGCTACACCTTC. This gives the protein CSVDVDRQYYGYTF. This rearrangement joins TRBV29-1 to TRBJ1-2; TRBD1 aligns across 7 bases. The length of the CDR3 is 14 residues. CDR1 and CDR2 (germline): SQVTM, ANQGSEA. V trimming: 3 bases; J trimming: 3 bases; junction bases outside the gene matches: 7.

The chain uses TRBV4-1 and TRBJ1-5, with a tentative D call TRBD1 (6 bases). The CDR3 totals 16 residues. CDR1 is MGHRA and CDR2 is YSYEKL in the germline V gene. Trimming removed 1 base from V and 9 bases from J, with 19 bases in between. The CDR3 here is CASSQVNDRRGGPQHF. CDR3 bases: TGCGCCAGCAGCCAAGTCAATGACAGGCGCGGAGGGCCCCAGCATTTT.

This chain uses TRBV9 with TRBJ2-1, with 8 bases fitting TRBD1. Per the germline V gene, CDR1 is SGDLS and CDR2 is YYNGEE. The CDR3 loop spans 15 amino acids. V lost 4 bases and J lost 3; bases outside the gene matches: 6. CDR3 in DNA: TGTGCCAGCAGCCTCGACAGGGGACTCTACAATGAGCAGTTCTTC. Amino acid sequence: CASSLDRGLYNEQFF.

The chain couples TRBV7-6 to TRBJ1-3, with TRBD1 as a possible D gene (5 bases). V was cut by 0 bases and J by 2 bases, with 11 bases left in between. Germline lookup yields CDR1 SGHVS and CDR2 FNYEAQ. The CDR3 totals 16 residues. The CDR3 reads CASSLARGGPGNTIYF. In DNA form, the CDR3 reads TGTGCCAGCAGCTTAGCGAGGGGAGGTCCTGGAAACACCATATATTTT.

The genes are TRBV5-6 and TRBJ1-1; 8 nucleotides match TRBD1. J was trimmed by 4 bases and V by 6 bases; bases with no gene match: 8. This CDR3 has 14 residues. From germline, CDR1 is SGHDT and CDR2 YYEEEE. The CDR3 DNA sequence: TGTGCCAGCAACCATAACAGGGGGTTCACTGAAGCTTTCTTT. It codes for CASNHNRGFTEAFF. Full variable domain (outside the CDR3, taken from reference TRBV5-6 and TRBJ1-1): DAGVTQSPTHLIKTRGQQVTLRCSPKSGHDTVSWYQQALGQGPQFIFQYYEEEERQRGNFPDRFSGHQFPNYSSELNVNALLLGDSALYLCASNHNRGFTEAFFGQGTRLTVV.